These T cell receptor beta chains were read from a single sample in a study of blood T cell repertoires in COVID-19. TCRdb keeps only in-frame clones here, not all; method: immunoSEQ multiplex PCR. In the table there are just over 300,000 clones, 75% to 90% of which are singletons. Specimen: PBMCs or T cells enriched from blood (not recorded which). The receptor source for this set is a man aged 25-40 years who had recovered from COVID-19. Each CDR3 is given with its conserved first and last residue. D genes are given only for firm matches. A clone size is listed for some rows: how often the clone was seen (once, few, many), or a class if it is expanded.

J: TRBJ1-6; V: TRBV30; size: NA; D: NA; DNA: TGTGCCTGGAGCCGTCGCGGCTCCCTCCACTTT; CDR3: CAWSRRGSLHF
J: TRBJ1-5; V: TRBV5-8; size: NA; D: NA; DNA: TGTGCCAGCAGCTTGGCGGGCAGGGATAGCAATCAGCCCCAGCATTTT; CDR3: CASSLAGRDSNQPQHF
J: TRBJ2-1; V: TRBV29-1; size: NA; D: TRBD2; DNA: TGCAGCCTGAAGGATGGCGGGGGCTCCTACAATGAGCAGTTCTTC; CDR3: CSLKDGGGSYNEQFF
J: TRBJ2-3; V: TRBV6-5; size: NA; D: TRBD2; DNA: TGTGCCAGCAAGGCGGGGGGGACAGATACGCAGTATTTT; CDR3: CASKAGGTDTQYF
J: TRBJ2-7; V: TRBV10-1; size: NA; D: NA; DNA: TGCGCCAGCAGTGCCACAGGGCTCCACGAGCAGTACTTC; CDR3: CASSATGLHEQYF
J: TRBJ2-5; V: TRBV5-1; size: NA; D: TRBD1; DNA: TGCGCCAGCAGCTGGGACAGTGGAGAGACCCAGTACTTC; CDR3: CASSWDSGETQYF
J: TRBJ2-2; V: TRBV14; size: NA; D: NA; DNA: TGTGCCAGCAGCCAGCCCTCAGGGGCGCTCTACACCGGGGAGCTGTTTTTT; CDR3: CASSQPSGALYTGELFF
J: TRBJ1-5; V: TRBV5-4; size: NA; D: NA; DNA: TGTGCCAGCAGCTTGGGGGGGGGCTCGGGCAATCAGCCCCAGCATTTT; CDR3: CASSLGGGSGNQPQHF
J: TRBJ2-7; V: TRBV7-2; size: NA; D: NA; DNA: TGTGCCAGCAGTTATTCCCCGACAATTCTAGCGAGGGAGCAGTACTTC; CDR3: CASSYSPTILAREQYF
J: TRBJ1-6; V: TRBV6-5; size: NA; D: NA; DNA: TGTGCCAGCACCATAACCAGGGCGGACAATTCACCCCTCCACTTT; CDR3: CASTITRADNSPLHF
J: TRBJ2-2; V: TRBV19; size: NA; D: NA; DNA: TGTGCCACCCGGGAGGGGGCAGCGAACACCGGGGAGCTGTTTTTT; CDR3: CATREGAANTGELFF
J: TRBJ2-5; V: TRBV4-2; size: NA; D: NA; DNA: TGTGCCAGCAGCCAAGTAGGAGCTGGATTTGAGACCCAGTACTTC; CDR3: CASSQVGAGFETQYF
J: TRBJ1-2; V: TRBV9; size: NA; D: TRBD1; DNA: TGTGCCAGCAGCTTTGACAGGGATGGCTATGGCTACACCTTC; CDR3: CASSFDRDGYGYTF
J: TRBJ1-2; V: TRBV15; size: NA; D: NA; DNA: TGTGCCACCAGCCTAGGTGGGGCCCAGGGTAGTGGGTATGGCTACACCTTC; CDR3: CATSLGGAQGSGYGYTF
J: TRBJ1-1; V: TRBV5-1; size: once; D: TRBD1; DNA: TGCGCCAGCAGCTTCGACGGACAGGGGCCCTTCCCCATGAACACTGAAGCTTTCTTT; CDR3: CASSFDGQGPFPMNTEAFF
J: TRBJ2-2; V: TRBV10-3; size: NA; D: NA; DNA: TGTGCCATCAGAGACAGTTACACCGGGGAGCTGTTTTTT; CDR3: CAIRDSYTGELFF
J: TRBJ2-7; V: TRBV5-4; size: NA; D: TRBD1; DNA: TGTGCCAGCAGCTCGTGGGACAGGGGGTTTGAAGAGCAGTACTTC; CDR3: CASSSWDRGFEEQYF
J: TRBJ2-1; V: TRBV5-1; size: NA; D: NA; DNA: TGCGCCAGCAATAGCGTCCCCTCTTACAATGAGCAGTTCTTC; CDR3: CASNSVPSYNEQFF
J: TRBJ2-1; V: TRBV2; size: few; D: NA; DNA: TGTGCCAGCAGTGAATTTAGGGGGGGGAAGAAGTTCTCCTACAATGAGCAGTTCTTC; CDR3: CASSEFRGGKKFSYNEQFF
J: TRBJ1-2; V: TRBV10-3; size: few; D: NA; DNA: TGTGCCATCAGTCAGGGTTTCAACTATGGCTACACCTTC; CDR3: CAISQGFNYGYTF
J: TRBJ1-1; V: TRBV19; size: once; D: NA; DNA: TGTGCCAGTAGGGTGAGGGAAATGAACACTGAAGCTTTCTTT; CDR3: CASRVREMNTEAFF
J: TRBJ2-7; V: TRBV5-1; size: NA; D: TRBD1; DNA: TGCGCCAGCAGACTTTGGACCGGGACAGGGTCCTACGAGCAGTACTTC; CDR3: CASRLWTGTGSYEQYF
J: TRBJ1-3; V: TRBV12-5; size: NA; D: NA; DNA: TGTGCTAGTGGTCCCCATGGAAACACCATATATTTT; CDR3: CASGPHGNTIYF
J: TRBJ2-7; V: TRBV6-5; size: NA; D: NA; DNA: TGTGCCAGCAGTTATTCCCTCGGGTACGAGCAGTACTTC; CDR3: CASSYSLGYEQYF
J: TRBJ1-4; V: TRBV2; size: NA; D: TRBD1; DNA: TGTGCCAGCAGTGAAGGGGGACAGGGGTATGAAAAACTGTTTTTT; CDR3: CASSEGGQGYEKLFF
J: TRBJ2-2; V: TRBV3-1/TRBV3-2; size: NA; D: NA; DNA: TGTGCCAGCAGCCGTCAAGGGGTCACCGGGGAGCTGTTTTTT; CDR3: CASSRQGVTGELFF
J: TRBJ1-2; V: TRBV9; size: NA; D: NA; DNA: TGTGCCAGCAGCGTAGTCGACAGCCACCTGGACTATGGCTACACCTTC; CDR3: CASSVVDSHLDYGYTF
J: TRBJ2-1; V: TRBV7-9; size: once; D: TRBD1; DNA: TGTGCCAGCAGCCACCGGGACAGGGACTTTGAGCAGTTCTTC; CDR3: CASSHRDRDFEQFF
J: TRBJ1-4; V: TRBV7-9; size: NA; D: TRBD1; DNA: TGTGCCAGCAGCTTCCCCGGGACAGGCTCCCTAAAACTGTTTTTT; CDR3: CASSFPGTGSLKLFF
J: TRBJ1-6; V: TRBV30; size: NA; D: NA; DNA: TGTGCCTGGAGTGTGTGGGAGAGTTCACCCCTCCACTTT; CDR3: CAWSVWESSPLHF
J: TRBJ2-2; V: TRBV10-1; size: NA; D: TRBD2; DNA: TGCGCCAGCAGGAGCGGGGGCACCGGGGAGCTGTTTTTT; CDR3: CASRSGGTGELFF
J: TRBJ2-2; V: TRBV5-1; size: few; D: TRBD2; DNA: TGCGCCAGCAGCCTTACCGGGGGGGCCGGGACCGGGGAGCTGTTTTTT; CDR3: CASSLTGGAGTGELFF
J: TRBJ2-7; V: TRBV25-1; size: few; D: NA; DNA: TGTGCCAGCAGTGAATATATTCTCCCCCCCGACGAGCAGTACTTC; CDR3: CASSEYILPPDEQYF
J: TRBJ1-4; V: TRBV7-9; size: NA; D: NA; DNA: TGTGCCAGCAGCTCCGGGGTCCTACTGTTTTTT; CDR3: CASSSGVLLFF
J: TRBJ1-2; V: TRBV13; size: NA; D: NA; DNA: TGTGCCAGCAGCTTAGGAAGCGGCTACACCTTC; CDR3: CASSLGSGYTF
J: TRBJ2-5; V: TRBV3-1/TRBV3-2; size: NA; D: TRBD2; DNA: TGTGCCAGCAGCCATCGGGCTAGCGGCAAAGAGACCCAGTACTTC; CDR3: CASSHRASGKETQYF
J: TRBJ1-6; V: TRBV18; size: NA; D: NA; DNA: TGTGCCAGCTCCGAAGGAGGTGGGAATAATTCACCCCTCCACTTT; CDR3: CASSEGGGNNSPLHF
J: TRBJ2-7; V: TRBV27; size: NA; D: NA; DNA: TGTGCCAGCAGTTTACCCGCCGGGTTTCCCTACGAGCAGTACTTC; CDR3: CASSLPAGFPYEQYF
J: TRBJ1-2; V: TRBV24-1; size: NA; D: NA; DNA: TGTGCCACCAGTGACAGGAATTATGGCTACACCTTC; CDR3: CATSDRNYGYTF
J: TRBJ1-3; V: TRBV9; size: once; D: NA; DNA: TGTGCCAGCAGCCCTCTCGGTAGCACTGGAAACACCATATATTTT; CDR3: CASSPLGSTGNTIYF